A single sample is the source of the 30 T cell receptor beta chains below, sequenced in a study of Graves' ophthalmopathy and Graves' hyperthyroidism. CDR3 regions of TCR beta were amplified from RNA transcripts. The authors performed first-round RT-PCR with HTBI primers and then a second-round multiplex PCR. TCRdb analysed the multiplex PCR reads with MiXCR anew, one entry per CDR3 protein. Of 1 million to 1.3 million distinct CDR3 sequences detected, less than 45% appear once; the ten largest clones hold around 10%. Sequences were obtained from peripheral blood or thyroid tissue (not recorded which). The receptors stem from an adult man with Graves' hyperthyroidism.

CDR3 sequence: CSARISYYNSPLHF. The CDR3 DNA is TGCAGTGCTAGGATCAGTTACTATAATTCACCCCTCCACTTT. The V call is TRBV20-1, the J call TRBJ1-6; no clear D. This CDR3 has 14 residues. V dropped 3 bases and J dropped 3 bases, with 9 bases sitting between them. In germline, CDR1 is DFQATT, CDR2 SNEGSKA (reference sequence).

The gene calls are TRBV10-3 and TRBJ2-7, with a possible D match to TRBD1 (7 bases). The V gene lost 4 bases and the J gene lost 2 bases, with 12 bases spanning the gap. The CDR3 runs to 14 residues. The germline V gene has CDR1 ENHRY and CDR2 SYGVKD. CDR3 DNA: TGTGCCATCAGTGGGGGGGACAGCCCCTACGAGCAGTACTTC. Translating it yields CAISGGDSPYEQYF.

This clonotype was found many times. The chain combines TRBV11-2 with TRBJ2-7; the D call may be TRBD1 or TRBD2 (8 bases each). Deletions cut 8 bases from V and 6 bases from J, with 20 bases between. CDR3 length equals 14 residues. Germline CDR1 and CDR2: SGHAT and FQNNGV. Here the CDR3 DNA reads TGTGCCAGCCGCGGGGGGCAGGGGGCGGGCGAGCAGTACTTC. This codes for CASRGGQGAGEQYF.

The J gene is TRBJ2-5, the V gene TRBV25-1; 10 bases agree with TRBD2. The CDR3 runs to 18 residues. Trimming cost V 6 bases and J 4 bases; bases outside gene matches: 17. The germline gives CDR1 MGHDK, CDR2 SYGVNS. The CDR3 reads CASSQMLASGSGTETQYF. The CDR3 nucleotides read TGTGCCAGCAGCCAAATGCTAGCTAGCGGGAGTGGGACAGAGACCCAGTACTTC.

The chain uses TRBV5-6 and TRBJ2-7; D possibly corresponds to TRBD1 (6 bases). CDR1 is SGHDT, CDR2 YYEEEE, per germline. The CDR3 is made up of 13 amino acids. With 0 bases removed from V and 6 bases from J, the gap between germline ends came to 10 bases. The CDR3 sequence: CASSLGQGREQYF. CDR3 DNA: TGTGCCAGCAGCTTGGGGCAGGGGCGCGAGCAGTACTTC.

V is TRBV7-9 and J is TRBJ1-2; possibly TRBD1 for D (6 bases). CDR3 size: 13 residues. Germline lookup yields CDR1 SEHNR and CDR2 FQNEAQ (reference sequence). The ends were cut back, 5 bases at V and 4 bases at J, with 11 bases in the middle. CDR3 protein: CASSVGHLYGYTF. CDR3 bases: TGTGCCAGCAGCGTGGGACACCTCTATGGCTACACCTTC.

As regards this clonotype: This could be a read error, since a much larger clone is one nucleotide away. The rearrangement joins TRBV25-1 to TRBJ1-1; unclear D gene. The germline CDR1 and CDR2 sequences are MGHDK and SYGVNS. V was shortened by 6 bases and J by 4 bases, with 18 bases between the two germline ends. This CDR3 is 15 amino acids long. DNA for the CDR3: TGTGCCAGCAGCCAAAGTCTGGGGTATAGCACTGAAGCTTTCTTT. Protein sequence: CASSQSLGYSTEAFF.

V gene TRBV20-1 combines with J gene TRBJ1-1; 8 bases map to TRBD1. In germline, CDR1 is DFQATT, CDR2 SNEGSKA (reference sequence). The J segment lost 1 base and the V segment lost 5 bases, leaving 3 bases of the junction unmatched. CDR3 length: 13 residues. The CDR3 sequence: CSAYGQGNTEAFF. The DNA of the CDR3 is TGCAGTGCTTATGGACAGGGGAACACTGAAGCTTTCTTT.

The DNA of the CDR3 is TGTGCCACCAGTGATTCGTTAAGAAACTATGGCTACACCTTC. Its translation: CATSDSLRNYGYTF. V usage is TRBV24-1 and J usage is TRBJ1-2, with D uncertain. V lost 2 bases and J 2 bases, leaving 8 bases between the germline ends. The length of the CDR3 is 14 residues. Germline CDR1 reads KGHDR; CDR2 reads SFDVKD.

The chain recombines TRBV20-1 with TRBJ1-5; 11 positions agree with TRBD1. The junction had 5 bases not matched to a gene; V was cut back by 3 bases and J by 7 bases. Germline CDR1 is DFQATT and CDR2 is SNEGSKA (reference sequence). CDR3 length equals 14 residues. The CDR3 reads CSARRTGGSQPQHF. The CDR3 DNA reads TGCAGTGCTAGGAGGACAGGGGGCAGCCAGCCCCAGCATTTT.

This clonotype has a handful of counts. The V and J genes are TRBV5-8 and TRBJ1-1, with D maybe TRBD1 (5 bases). Germline CDR1 reads SGHTS; CDR2 reads YDEGEE. The length of the CDR3 is 15 residues. Trimming removed 0 bases at V and 6 bases at J, with 15 bases between. CDR3 coding DNA: TGTGCCAGCAGCTTGGTTGCGGGGGAATCCCCTGAAGCTTTCTTT. It specifies CASSLVAGESPEAFF. Full variable domain (missing parts from reference TRBV5-8 and TRBJ1-1): EAGVTQSPTHLIKTRGQQATLRCSPISGHTSVYWYQQALGLGLQFLLWYDEGEERNRGNFPPRFSGRQFPNYSSELNVNALELEDSALYLCASSLVAGESPEAFFGQGTRLTVV.

V gene TRBV7-8 combines with J gene TRBJ2-5; TRBD2 matches at 13 bases. With V trimmed by 8 bases and J by 2 bases, 5 bases remained unmatched. The germline CDR1 and CDR2 sequences are SGHVS and FQNEAQ. CDR3 length equals 15 residues. Written as DNA, the CDR3 is TGTGCCAGCCGATTACTAGCGGGGGGGCAAGAGACCCAGTACTTC. Its protein product is CASRLLAGGQETQYF.

The rearrangement uses TRBV25-1 and TRBJ1-6; D is unresolved. Trimming took 4 bases from V and 4 from J, leaving 14 bases between them. Germline assignment: CDR1 MGHDK and CDR2 SYGVNS. The CDR3 has 16 amino acids. CDR3: CASSASLDPYNSPLHF. CDR3 nucleotide sequence: TGTGCCAGCAGTGCTAGTCTTGACCCTTATAATTCACCCCTCCACTTT.

This chain links TRBV7-9 with TRBJ1-1; no clear D. CDR3 length: 16 amino acids. Trimming shortened V by 1 base and J by 2 bases, and 14 bases separated the two germline ends. The germline V gene encodes CDR1 SEHNR and CDR2 FQNEAQ (reference sequence). The CDR3 nucleotides read TGTGCCAGCAGCTTAGTCCGCCGGGATGGAAACACTGAAGCTTTCTTT. It specifies CASSLVRRDGNTEAFF.

About this clonotype: Because the CDR3 is missing its conserved closing phenylalanine or tryptophan, this is likely a read error. Because the CDR3's place on the DNA is in doubt, the DNA is left out and the CDR3 is given as listed by TCRdb. This rearrangement joins TRBV10-3 to TRBJ2-2; the table names TRBD2, a call not compared with the DNA. The CDR3 sequence runs 9 residues, both termini included. Germline CDR1 reads ENHRY; CDR2 reads SYGVKD. The CDR3 is CAISGMTSG.

This clonotype was recorded a few times. V gene TRBV7-2 combines with J gene TRBJ2-1; D gene unclear. Between the trimmed V and J ends, which lost 0 bases and 3 bases, there was a span of 12 bases. There are 16 residues in the CDR3. CDR1 SGHTA and CDR2 FQGNSA come from the germline V gene. The CDR3 reads CASSLASTGVYNEQFF. Written as DNA, the CDR3 is TGTGCCAGCAGCTTAGCGAGCACGGGCGTCTACAATGAGCAGTTCTTC. Full variable domain (remainder filled in from reference TRBV7-2 and TRBJ2-1): GAGVSQSPSNKVTEKGKDVELRCDPISGHTALYWYRQSLGQGLEFLIYFQGNSAPDKSGLPSDRFSAERTGGSVSTLTIQRTQQEDSAVYLCASSLASTGVYNEQFFGPGTRLTVL.

In the case of this clonotype: A much larger clone sits a single nucleotide away, making a read error possible. The genes are TRBV11-3 and TRBJ2-2; TRBD1 matches at 11 bases. V dropped 7 bases and J dropped 6; count of bases not matched to a gene: 4. CDR1 SGHNT and CDR2 YENEEA come from the germline V gene. The CDR3 extends over 14 amino acids. The CDR3 DNA sequence: TGTGCCAGCACCACGGGACAGGGGGCCGGGGAGCTGTTTTTT. Translated: CASTTGQGAGELFF.

This clonotype appeared many times. The chain uses TRBV11-2 and TRBJ1-4; D gene uncertain. V lost 4 bases and J 14 bases, leaving 14 bases between the germline ends. The CDR3 runs 12 residues. Germline V gene sequence: CDR1 SGHAT, CDR2 FQNNGV. The CDR3 DNA follows: TGTGCCAGCAGCTCCCCCTTAGGCAACCTGTTTTTT. Protein product: CASSSPLGNLFF.

This clonotype was observed many times. The chain is built from TRBV7-7 and TRBJ2-2; D gene uncertain. Germline assignment: CDR1 SSHAT and CDR2 FNYEAQ (reference sequence). V lost 2 bases, J lost 7 bases, and 17 bases lay in between. CDR3 size: 16 residues. The DNA for the CDR3 is TGTGCCAGCAGCTTAAGTCCGGAGAGGAACGTCGGGGAGCTGTTTTTT. This codes for CASSLSPERNVGELFF.

Notes on this clonotype: Being one base from a much bigger clone, this may be a read error. V and J are TRBV20-1 and TRBJ2-7; 10 bases fit TRBD2. The germline V gene has CDR1 DFQATT and CDR2 SNEGSKA (reference sequence). The CDR3 has 12 residues. The chain's CDR3 is CSTRGLAGVQYF. CDR3 DNA sequence: TGCAGTACTAGGGGTCTAGCGGGAGTTCAGTACTTC.

In regard to this clonotype: This may stem from a read error, because a much larger clone lies one nucleotide away. The chain combines TRBV5-1 with TRBJ1-1, with 7 bases identical to TRBD1. The V gene's germline CDR1 is SGHRS and CDR2 YFSETQ. The CDR3 consists of 14 residues. The CDR3 loop reads CASKGQTMNPEAFF. The CDR3 DNA sequence: TGCGCCAGCAAGGGACAGACCATGAACCCTGAAGCTTTCTTT.

In regard to this clonotype: A much larger clonotype is one base distant, so this may be a read error. The chain combines TRBV7-2 with TRBJ1-5; maybe TRBD1 (5 bases). The germline V gene encodes CDR1 SGHTA and CDR2 FQGNSA. The length of the CDR3 is 17 residues. The chain's CDR3 is CAGSSNQAGLSNQPQHF. CDR3 in DNA: TGTGCCGGCAGCTCAAATCAGGCGGGGCTAAGCAATCAGCCCCAGCATTTT.

This clonotype came up many times. The chain links TRBV6-5 to TRBJ1-3; D gene uncertain. The CDR3 runs 16 residues. V was shortened by 0 bases and J by 3 bases, with 12 bases between the two germline ends. Germline loops: CDR1 MNHEY, CDR2 SVGAGI. The CDR3 nucleotides are TGTGCCAGCAGTTACTCCTCAAGAGGCAGTGGAAACACCATATATTTT. This translates into CASSYSSRGSGNTIYF.

V is TRBV7-9 and J is TRBJ2-2; D is undetermined. Trimming took 3 bases from V and 5 from J, leaving 10 bases between them. CDR1 and CDR2 (germline): SEHNR, FQNEAQ (reference sequence). This CDR3 is built from 14 residues. CDR3 sequence reads: CASSLDGPTGELFF. Written as DNA, the CDR3 is TGTGCCAGCAGCTTGGACGGACCTACCGGGGAGCTGTTTTTT.

This clonotype occurred many times. The gene calls are TRBV12-3 or TRBV12-4 and TRBJ1-5, with TRBD1 matching 7 bases. Losses at the gene ends were 8 bases for V and 3 bases for J; bases not matched to a gene: 7. The CDR3 is 14 amino acids. CDR3 sequence reads: CASANTGANQPQHF. The DNA of the CDR3 is TGTGCCAGCGCGAACACAGGGGCCAATCAGCCCCAGCATTTT.

This clonotype was seen more than once but under ten times. The chain links TRBV7-9 to TRBJ2-7; 14 bases fit TRBD2. The V gene's germline CDR1 is SEHNR and CDR2 FQNEAQ (reference sequence). V shed 4 bases, J shed 6 bases, and the junction held 5 bases outside the gene matches. The CDR3 contains 15 residues. The DNA of the CDR3 is TGTGCCAGCAGCTCAGGGACTAGCGGGAGTCTCGAGCAGTACTTC. Translation gives CASSSGTSGSLEQYF. The full variable domain, rest sourced from reference TRBV7-9 and TRBJ2-7, is DTGVSQNPRHKITKRGQNVTFRCDPISEHNRLYWYRQTLGQGPEFLTYFQNEAQLEKSRLLSDRFSAERPKGSFSTLEIQRTEQGDSAMYLCASSSGTSGSLEQYFGPGTRLTVT.

Written as DNA, the CDR3 is TGCAGTGGAGGGACAGGGGTGAACTATGGCTACACCTTC. It specifies CSGGTGVNYGYTF. The genes are TRBV20-1 and TRBJ1-2; TRBD1 agrees at 10 bases. This CDR3 region has 13 residues. Germline CDR1 DFQATT, CDR2 SNEGSKA (reference sequence). The V and J ends lost 7 bases and 2 bases, in that order; junction bases with no gene match: 4.

The V and J genes are TRBV30 and TRBJ1-3; D is unresolved. CDR1 and CDR2 (germline): GTSNPN, SVGIG (reference sequence). The CDR3 is 12 amino acids. V lost 7 bases and J lost 2, with 9 bases in between. The CDR3 sequence is CASLSPGNTIYF. The DNA of the CDR3 is TGTGCCTCCCTCTCCCCTGGAAACACCATATATTTT.

Ten or more counts support this clonotype. The V gene is TRBV7-2, the J gene TRBJ2-7; 14 nucleotides align to TRBD2. The length of the CDR3 is 16 residues. With 0 bases clipped from V and 2 bases from J, the junction kept 0 bases outside the gene matches. Germline CDR1 SGHTA, CDR2 FQGNSA. Here the CDR3 DNA reads TGTGCCAGCAGCTTAGCGACTAGCGGGAGGGCCTACGAGCAGTACTTC. This sequence encodes CASSLATSGRAYEQYF.

The genes are TRBV7-6 and TRBJ2-7; 7 bases line up with TRBD2. The CDR3 covers 15 residues. CDR1 and CDR2 (germline): SGHVS, FNYEAQ. V dropped 3 bases and J dropped 7; count of bases not matched to a gene: 12. CDR3 region: CASSLSSRGDGEQYF. In DNA form, the CDR3 reads TGTGCCAGCAGCTTGTCGAGTCGGGGGGACGGGGAGCAGTACTTC.